Reported below is one T cell receptor beta chain. Its target is not known. Of the isolated RNA, all was reverse transcribed, and so the sequenced material was expressed TCRB transcripts. The method was immunoSEQ multiplex PCR; TCRdb's version includes in-frame clones alone and lacks a portion of them. The sample includes about 160,000 clones, 63% seen only once; the top ten take 0.08% to 0.09%. Germline V gene sequence: CDR1 SQVTM, CDR2 ANQGSEA. V was trimmed by 0 bases and J by 0 bases, leaving 14 bases between them. The length of the CDR3 is 16 residues. This entry is derived from a study of beta chain features in type 1 diabetes. General study results and limits: HLA effects on TCRB rearrangement stayed unresolved here. In every one of the four CD4+ subsets, TCRB CDR3s were moderately but significantly shorter in Type 1 diabetes patients.

The sample was naive CD4+ T cells from blood. The chain employs TRBV29-1 and TRBJ1-2; D not resolved. This TCR was sampled from a man between 25 and 39 years old with type 1 diabetes. The CDR3 DNA is TGCAGCGTTGAAGATGTACCAGCAAAAGCTAACTATGGCTACACCTTC. Protein product: CSVEDVPAKANYGYTF. Together with reference TRBV29-1 and TRBJ1-2, the CDR3 gives the full variable domain: SAVISQKPSRDICQRGTSLTIQCQVDSQVTMMFWYRQQPGQSLTLIATANQGSEATYESGFVIDKFPISRPNLTFSTLTVSNMSPEDSSIYLCSVEDVPAKANYGYTFGSGTRLTVV.